This TCR beta chain appears in the sequencing data of a study of Tregs in tolerant kidney transplant recipients. The CDR3 has 12 amino acids. V was trimmed by 3 bases and J by 8 bases, leaving 7 bases between them. The germline CDR1 and CDR2 sequences are SGHVS and FQNEAQ. Here immunoSEQ multiplex PCR was the method, and the copy in TCRdb shows in-frame clones only, minus some. The sample contains roughly 250,000 clones, roughly 80% of which appear only once. This clone was seen once. Its antigen is still unknown. Thawed PBMCs were FACS-sorted into unstimulated CD4+CD25+CD127- regulatory T cells, CD4+CD25- non-regulatory cells, CD4 and CD8 cells. Study-wide findings and caveats: Findings come from small patient numbers and require larger validation. No direct test of biological reproducibility was done here.

The sample was CD4+ T cells from blood. The clonotype was recovered from a human donor in good health. V and J are TRBV7-8 and TRBJ1-4; a weak D match, TRBD1 (5 bases). CDR3 sequence: CASSLNREKLFF. DNA of the CDR3: TGTGCCAGCAGCTTGAACAGGGAAAAACTGTTTTTT.